Listed below are T cell receptor beta chains from one sample, sequenced in a study of blood T cells in healthy people across ages. TCRdb itself ran the 5' RACE reads through MiXCR, one entry per CDR3 protein. The sample yields about 780,000 distinct CDR3 sequences, about 42% seen once. Input material: blood. The receptors here all came from a man of 80 years or more in good health. The CDR3 runs from the conserved cysteine through the conserved F or W. D genes are given only for firm matches. A clone size is listed for some rows: how often the clone was seen (once, few, many), or a class if it is expanded.

J gene: TRBJ2-2
clone size: .
D gene: .
V gene: TRBV6-8
CDR3 DNA: TGTGCCAGCAAAAGTCACAGGATTACGAAGGAGCTGTTTTTT
CDR3 protein: CASKSHRITKELFF

J gene: TRBJ2-3
clone size: many
D gene: TRBD2
V gene: TRBV20-1
CDR3 DNA: TGCAGTGCTAGAGGCCCAGCGGGAGGAGCAGATACGCAGTATTTT
CDR3 protein: CSARGPAGGADTQYF

J gene: TRBJ2-3
clone size: .
D gene: .
V gene: TRBV4-3
CDR3 DNA: TGCGCCAGCAGCCTAGGGACCCGCCCCACAGATACGCAGTATTTT
CDR3 protein: CASSLGTRPTDTQYF

J gene: TRBJ1-2
clone size: .
D gene: TRBD1
V gene: TRBV12-3/TRBV12-4
CDR3 DNA: TGTGCCAGTAGGCGGACAGGGGGCGGCGGGTCTAACTATGGCTACACCTTC
CDR3 protein: CASRRTGGGGSNYGYTF

J gene: TRBJ1-4
clone size: few
D gene: .
V gene: TRBV10-3
CDR3 DNA: TGTGCCATCAGTGAGTCGACCAGGCCAGGTGAAAAACTGTTTTTT
CDR3 protein: CAISESTRPGEKLFF

J gene: TRBJ1-5
clone size: .
D gene: TRBD1
V gene: TRBV19
CDR3 DNA: TGTGCCAGTAGTACCAACCACAGGGGCCGAGATCAGCCCCAGCATTTT
CDR3 protein: CASSTNHRGRDQPQHF

J gene: TRBJ2-1
clone size: .
D gene: TRBD1
V gene: TRBV5-1
CDR3 DNA: TGCGCCAGCAGCTGGAGTTCGACAGGGCAGTCCTACAATGAGCAGTTCTTC
CDR3 protein: CASSWSSTGQSYNEQFF

J gene: TRBJ2-7
clone size: .
D gene: .
V gene: TRBV10-2
CDR3 DNA: TGCGCCAGCATCGGAAAGGTTGCGAGCTCCTACGAGCAGTACTTC
CDR3 protein: CASIGKVASSYEQYF

J gene: TRBJ2-7
clone size: .
D gene: .
V gene: TRBV6-2/TRBV6-3
CDR3 DNA: TGTGCCAGCAGCTCTCCCCCACAGGGCCGAGAGCAGTACTTC
CDR3 protein: CASSSPPQGREQYF

J gene: TRBJ2-1
clone size: .
D gene: TRBD2
V gene: TRBV24-1
CDR3 DNA: TGTGCCACTGGGCGGGAGGGCCTTTTTAATGAGCAGTTCTTC
CDR3 protein: CATGREGLFNEQFF

J gene: TRBJ2-1
clone size: few
D gene: TRBD2
V gene: TRBV5-1
CDR3 DNA: TGCGCCAGCCTCCCGACTAGCGGGAGTGATGAGCAGTTCTTC
CDR3 protein: CASLPTSGSDEQFF

J gene: TRBJ2-7
clone size: many
D gene: TRBD2
V gene: TRBV12-3/TRBV12-4
CDR3 DNA: TGTGCCAGCGGATACTGGACTAGCGGGATTCCACCCTCCGGCTACGAGCAGTACTTC
CDR3 protein: CASGYWTSGIPPSGYEQYF

J gene: TRBJ1-2
clone size: .
D gene: TRBD1
V gene: TRBV29-1
CDR3 DNA: TGCAGCGTTGAAGGGTCCGCGGGACAGGGAACTGGATACTATGGCTACACCTTC
CDR3 protein: CSVEGSAGQGTGYYGYTF

J gene: TRBJ2-7
clone size: .
D gene: .
V gene: TRBV5-1
CDR3 DNA: TGCGCCAGCGGCCGCGATATAAACAGGGTCGGCGAGCAGTACTTC
CDR3 protein: CASGRDINRVGEQYF

J gene: TRBJ2-7
clone size: .
D gene: .
V gene: TRBV14
CDR3 DNA: TGTGCCAGCAGCCAAAGGGACGGATCCTCCTACGAGCTGTACTTC
CDR3 protein: CASSQRDGSSYELYF

J gene: TRBJ2-1
clone size: .
D gene: .
V gene: TRBV20-1
CDR3 DNA: TGCAGTGCTAGAGATCTCGCGCTTGGACTGCCCAATGAGCAGTTCTTC
CDR3 protein: CSARDLALGLPNEQFF

J gene: TRBJ2-7
clone size: .
D gene: TRBD2
V gene: TRBV20-1
CDR3 DNA: TGCAGTGCCGCCCTAGCGGGAGTACGGGATGAGCAGTACTTC
CDR3 protein: CSAALAGVRDEQYF

J gene: TRBJ2-3
clone size: .
D gene: .
V gene: TRBV4-2
CDR3 DNA: TGTGCCAGCAGCCAAGATCTAGCAATGCAGTATTTT
CDR3 protein: CASSQDLAMQYF

J gene: TRBJ2-3
clone size: few
D gene: TRBD2
V gene: TRBV7-2
CDR3 DNA: TGTGCCAGCAGCTTAGGACTAGCGGCCACCCAATCGACGCAGTATTTT
CDR3 protein: CASSLGLAATQSTQYF

J gene: TRBJ2-7
clone size: .
D gene: TRBD2
V gene: TRBV20-1
CDR3 DNA: TGCAGTGCCCCGATGGGCGGGAGGGTCCACGAGCAGTACTTC
CDR3 protein: CSAPMGGRVHEQYF

J gene: TRBJ2-1
clone size: few
D gene: TRBD1
V gene: TRBV29-1
CDR3 DNA: TGCAGCCATAGACGACAGGGGGCAGAGCAGTTCTTC
CDR3 protein: CSHRRQGAEQFF

J gene: TRBJ2-7
clone size: .
D gene: .
V gene: TRBV7-2
CDR3 DNA: TGTGCCAGCAGCTTAATTACGACTCGGGATCATACCTACGAGCAGTACTTC
CDR3 protein: CASSLITTRDHTYEQYF

J gene: TRBJ2-1
clone size: few
D gene: TRBD1
V gene: TRBV9
CDR3 DNA: TGTGCCAGCAGCGCGGACAGGGGCCGGTACAATGAGCAGTTCTTC
CDR3 protein: CASSADRGRYNEQFF

J gene: TRBJ2-7
clone size: .
D gene: TRBD2
V gene: TRBV5-1
CDR3 DNA: TGCGCCAGCAGCCCCACCCGGCAGCGGGAGCAATACGAGCAGTACTTC
CDR3 protein: CASSPTRQREQYEQYF

J gene: TRBJ2-7
clone size: few
D gene: .
V gene: TRBV7-6
CDR3 DNA: TGTGCCAGCAGTTATTTCGACGAGCAGTACTTC
CDR3 protein: CASSYFDEQYF

J gene: TRBJ2-7
clone size: .
D gene: .
V gene: TRBV7-2
CDR3 DNA: TGTGCCACCCCGTGGAACGTACGGGGCTTGTCCTACGAGCAGTACTTC
CDR3 protein: CATPWNVRGLSYEQYF

J gene: TRBJ2-2
clone size: .
D gene: .
V gene: TRBV6-5
CDR3 DNA: TGTGCCAGCAGTTTACGACTCCCGAACACCGGGGAGCTGTTTTTT
CDR3 protein: CASSLRLPNTGELFF

J gene: TRBJ2-4
clone size: .
D gene: TRBD1
V gene: TRBV6-5
CDR3 DNA: TGTGCCAGCATGGGACAGGGGAAAAACATTCAGTACTTC
CDR3 protein: CASMGQGKNIQYF

J gene: TRBJ2-7
clone size: .
D gene: TRBD1
V gene: TRBV20-1
CDR3 DNA: TGCAGTGCTAGAGCCGGGACAGGGGTGAACGAGCAGTACTTC
CDR3 protein: CSARAGTGVNEQYF

J gene: TRBJ2-7
clone size: .
D gene: .
V gene: TRBV20-1
CDR3 DNA: TGCAGTGCTGACGGACTCAGCTCCTACGAGCAGTACTTC
CDR3 protein: CSADGLSSYEQYF

J gene: TRBJ2-5
clone size: .
D gene: TRBD2
V gene: TRBV3-1
CDR3 DNA: TGTGCCAGCAGCCAACCCGGGACTAGCGGGAGTCAGACCCAGTACTTC
CDR3 protein: CASSQPGTSGSQTQYF

J gene: TRBJ2-3
clone size: .
D gene: TRBD2
V gene: TRBV27
CDR3 DNA: TGTGCCAGCAGTCACGGGACTAGCGGGAGCTGGGGCACAGATACGCAGTATTTT
CDR3 protein: CASSHGTSGSWGTDTQYF

J gene: TRBJ2-7
clone size: .
D gene: .
V gene: TRBV15
CDR3 DNA: TGTGCCACCAGCCTAGGGAAAAACTCCTACAATGAGCAGTACTTC
CDR3 protein: CATSLGKNSYNEQYF

J gene: TRBJ2-1
clone size: .
D gene: .
V gene: TRBV6-6
CDR3 DNA: TGTGCCAGCAGTTACCTGGTGAGCTCCTACAATGAGCAGTTCTTC
CDR3 protein: CASSYLVSSYNEQFF

J gene: TRBJ2-7
clone size: once
D gene: TRBD1
V gene: TRBV5-6
CDR3 DNA: TGTGCCAGCAGGTACAGGGGTTCATCATACGAGCAGTACTTC
CDR3 protein: CASRYRGSSYEQYF

J gene: TRBJ2-6
clone size: few
D gene: .
V gene: TRBV5-1
CDR3 DNA: TGCGCCAGCAGCATGGTTGGGACTGGGGCCAACGTCCTGACTTTC
CDR3 protein: CASSMVGTGANVLTF

J gene: TRBJ2-7
clone size: .
D gene: .
V gene: TRBV7-8
CDR3 DNA: TGTGCCAGCAGCTTAATGCAGGGGAGCTCCTACGAGCAGTACTTC
CDR3 protein: CASSLMQGSSYEQYF

J gene: TRBJ2-1
clone size: .
D gene: TRBD2
V gene: TRBV7-2
CDR3 DNA: TGTGCCAGCAGCTTAAGCGGCGGGAGAAACCATGAGCAGTTCTTC
CDR3 protein: CASSLSGGRNHEQFF

J gene: TRBJ1-2
clone size: once
D gene: .
V gene: TRBV27
CDR3 DNA: TGTGCCAGCAGCGCGGACCGCCGTGGCTACACCTTC
CDR3 protein: CASSADRRGYTF

J gene: TRBJ2-1
clone size: few
D gene: .
V gene: TRBV20-1
CDR3 DNA: TGCAGTGCTAGGCCCCCCAGCGGACAATACAATGAGCAGTTCTTC
CDR3 protein: CSARPPSGQYNEQFF

J gene: TRBJ2-3
clone size: many
D gene: .
V gene: TRBV24-1
CDR3 DNA: TGTGCCACCGCCGAGGATTATACGCAGTATTTT
CDR3 protein: CATAEDYTQYF

J gene: TRBJ2-7
clone size: .
D gene: .
V gene: TRBV5-4
CDR3 DNA: TGTGCCAGCGGACAACGGGACGGAACCTACGAGCAGTACTTC
CDR3 protein: CASGQRDGTYEQYF

J gene: TRBJ1-2
clone size: few
D gene: TRBD1
V gene: TRBV7-2
CDR3 DNA: TGTGCCAGCAGCTTAGAAGGGACAGCCGGCTACACCTTC
CDR3 protein: CASSLEGTAGYTF

J gene: TRBJ2-3
clone size: .
D gene: TRBD2
V gene: TRBV7-2
CDR3 DNA: TGTGCCAGCAGCTTAGACGGGAGGTTGTCAGATACGCAGTATTTT
CDR3 protein: CASSLDGRLSDTQYF

J gene: TRBJ2-7
clone size: few
D gene: .
V gene: TRBV3-1
CDR3 DNA: TGTGCCAGCAGCCCTAGGGTCACCTACGAGCAGTACTTC
CDR3 protein: CASSPRVTYEQYF